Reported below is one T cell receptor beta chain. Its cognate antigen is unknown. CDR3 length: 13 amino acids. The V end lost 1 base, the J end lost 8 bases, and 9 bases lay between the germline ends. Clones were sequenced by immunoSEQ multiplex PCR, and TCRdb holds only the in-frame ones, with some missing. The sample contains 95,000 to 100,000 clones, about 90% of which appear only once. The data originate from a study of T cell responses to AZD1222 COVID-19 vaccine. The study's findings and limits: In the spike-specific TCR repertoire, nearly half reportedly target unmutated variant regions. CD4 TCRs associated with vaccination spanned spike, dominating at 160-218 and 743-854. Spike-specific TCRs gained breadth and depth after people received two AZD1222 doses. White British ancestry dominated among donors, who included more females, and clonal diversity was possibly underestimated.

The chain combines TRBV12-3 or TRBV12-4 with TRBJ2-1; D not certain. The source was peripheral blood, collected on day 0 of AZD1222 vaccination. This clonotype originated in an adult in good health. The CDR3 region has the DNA TGTGCCAGCAGTTTAGGCGCCGGCGATGAGCAGTTCTTC. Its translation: CASSLGAGDEQFF.